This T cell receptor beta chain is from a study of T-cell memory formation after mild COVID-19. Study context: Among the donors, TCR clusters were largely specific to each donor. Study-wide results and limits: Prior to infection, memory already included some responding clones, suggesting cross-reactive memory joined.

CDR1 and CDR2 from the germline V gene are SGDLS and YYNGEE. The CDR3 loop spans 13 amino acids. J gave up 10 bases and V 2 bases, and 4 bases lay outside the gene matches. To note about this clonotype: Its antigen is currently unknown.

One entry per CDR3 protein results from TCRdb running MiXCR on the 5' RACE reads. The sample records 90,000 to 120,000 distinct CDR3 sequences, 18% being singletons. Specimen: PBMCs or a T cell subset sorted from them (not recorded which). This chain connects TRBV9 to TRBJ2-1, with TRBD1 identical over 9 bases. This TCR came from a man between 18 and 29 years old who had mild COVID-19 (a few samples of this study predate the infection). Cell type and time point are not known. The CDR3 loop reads CASSVGGTGEQFF. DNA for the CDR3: TGTGCCAGCAGCGTCGGTGGGACAGGGGAGCAGTTCTTC.